This entry lists 4 T cell receptor beta chains sequenced from one sample in a study of human CD4 T cells and Enterobacteriaceae (TCRdb year 2020). Memory CD4+ T cells, defined as all CD4+ cells except CD45RA+CCR7+CD95- naive cells, were FACS-sorted on a FACSAria III to over 95% purity. Libraries were constructed by the immunoSEQ multiplex PCR assay. TCRdb took over this immuneACCESS table, retaining in-frame rearrangements with V and J assigned. Such tables are incomplete; in checked studies, under half of the missing clones stem from an unresolved V gene, and the remainder is unexplained. The sample contains some 26,000 clones, 80% to 90% of them found a single time. Over 0.9% of the sample comes from the top ten. The sample consisted of memory CD4+ T cells from blood. The cell subset or site label on this specimen signifies: total memory CD4 T cells sorted directly ex vivo, unstimulated. These receptors were obtained from a human donor in good health.

This chain uses TRBV9 with TRBJ1-1, with D tentatively TRBD1 (5 bases). This CDR3 contains 18 residues. Germline CDR1 SGDLS, CDR2 YYNGEE. Trimming removed 0 bases at V and 5 bases at J, with 23 bases between. The CDR3 region is CASSVAGLGHTIGTEAFF. CDR3 DNA sequence: TGTGCCAGCAGCGTAGCGGGTTTGGGGCACACAATCGGGACTGAAGCTTTCTTT.

This clone came up once. V gene TRBV2 combines with J gene TRBJ2-2, with 7 bases lining up with TRBD2. V shed 7 bases, J shed 6 bases, and the junction held 2 bases outside the gene matches. CDR1 SNHLY and CDR2 FYNNEI come from the germline V gene. The CDR3 totals 12 residues. The CDR3 DNA follows: TGTGCCAGCAATCGGGAGGCCGGGGAGCTGTTTTTT. As protein: CASNREAGELFF.

This clone was picked up a small number of times. The chain is built from TRBV7-7 and TRBJ2-7; the D call may be TRBD1 or TRBD2 (5 bases each). In germline, CDR1 is SSHAT, CDR2 FNYEAQ (reference sequence). The germline V and J ends were trimmed by 5 bases and 2 bases, with 10 bases remaining between them. CDR3 length: 13 amino acids. The CDR3 bases are TGTGCCAGCAGCCCGGGACGGCCCTACGAGCAGTACTTC. Translation gives CASSPGRPYEQYF.

The gene calls are TRBV9 and TRBJ2-3, with D possibly called TRBD1 or TRBD2 (5 bases each). The CDR3 contains 16 residues. The germline CDR1 and CDR2 sequences are SGDLS and YYNGEE. V was trimmed by 3 bases and J by 4 bases, leaving 18 bases between them. The CDR3 DNA reads as TGTGCCAGCAGCGCCGCCCTTCGAGGGGCCGCAGATACGCAGTATTTT. The encoded protein is CASSAALRGAADTQYF.